The sequence of this T cell receptor (beta chain) was determined in a study of radiotherapy plus CTLA-4 blockade in lung cancer. Study-level information: Objective responses arose in around a sixth of patients, and 25% to 40% experienced disease control. General observations from the study: Radiotherapy plus ipilimumab was followed by expansion in blood of tumor-derived TCR clones.

As for this clone: What it recognizes is unknown.

Profiled with immunoSEQ multiplex PCR; TCRdb holds only in-frame clones, not every one. The sample lists some 37,000 clones, roughly 77% occurring once. Germline V CDR1 and CDR2: SGHKS, YYEKEE (reference sequence). The V gene lost 0 bases and the J gene lost 3 bases, with 7 bases spanning the gap. The length of the CDR3 is 13 residues. In chemo-refractory metastatic non-small-cell lung cancer, patients got ipilimumab CTLA-4 blockade together with focal radiation. This TCR was sampled from a human donor with non-small cell lung cancer who had stable disease on radiotherapy plus ipilimumab. The source was peripheral blood, collected from a patient treated with radiotherapy plus ipilimumab. The chain has TRBV5-5 and TRBJ2-7; D is unclear. CDR3 nucleotide sequence: TGTGCCAGCAGCTTGGGCCCGATCTACGAGCAGTACGTC. Translating it yields CASSLGPIYEQYV.